This T cell receptor beta chain was profiled in a study of cytomegalovirus exposure and HLA in healthy donors. Each of the donors was a healthy bone marrow donor. The V gene end was trimmed by 5 bases and the J gene end by 3 bases; junction bases not matched to a gene: 9. The V gene's germline CDR1 is LGHNA and CDR2 YNFKEQ. The CDR3 contains 15 residues. Use of 60 Vbeta and 13 Jbeta primers characterized the PCR. TCRdb's copy holds only in-frame clones and misses some; the assay was immunoSEQ multiplex PCR. The sample includes about 170,000 clones, around 75% of them seen just once. The sequence came from a woman aged 50 to 60 in good health and CMV-seropositive. Input material: PBMCs. The chain uses TRBV4-2 and TRBJ2-7, with 8 bases identical to TRBD1. CDR3 sequence: CASSSPGQGHYEQYF. The CDR3 region has the DNA TGTGCCAGCAGCTCTCCTGGACAGGGCCACTACGAGCAGTACTTC.